A single sample gave rise to the 20 T cell receptor beta chains below, sequenced in a study of shared clonotypes between healthy human individuals. TCRdb keeps only in-frame clones here, not all; method: immunoSEQ multiplex PCR. The sample has 740,000 or so clones; about 80% are singletons. Sequenced: memory CD4+ T cells sorted from blood. Subset noted: CD45RA-negative fraction. Source of these receptors: a woman aged 25 to 39 in good health.

J is TRBJ1-1 and V is TRBV2, with TRBD1 matching 7 bases. Germline assignment: CDR1 SNHLY and CDR2 FYNNEI. There are 16 residues in the CDR3. Trimming cost V 5 bases and J 5 bases; bases outside gene matches: 14. DNA of the CDR3: TGTGCCAGCAGTCGACAGGGTAAGCGTTCGCCAACTGAAGCTTTCTTT. Encoded protein: CASSRQGKRSPTEAFF.

The rearrangement joins TRBV27 to TRBJ1-2; 7 nucleotides line up with TRBD1. The CDR3 is made up of 14 amino acids. Germline V lookup: CDR1 MNHEY, CDR2 SMNVEV (reference sequence). After removal of 5 bases from V and 5 bases from J, the junction contained 8 bases not matched to a gene. Here the CDR3 reads CASSITGDTYGYTF. The CDR3 bases are TGTGCCAGCAGTATAACAGGGGATACGTATGGCTACACCTTC.

The chain recombines TRBV18 with TRBJ2-7; D is unclear. Germline-derived CDR1 and CDR2 are KGHSH and LQKENI. The CDR3 has 14 amino acids. Trimming took 1 base from V and 0 from J, leaving 7 bases between them. The CDR3 region has the DNA TGTGCCAGCTCACCACAGAAGAGCTCCTACGAGCAGTACTTC. Translation gives CASSPQKSSYEQYF. The full variable domain, its missing parts supplied by reference TRBV18 and TRBJ2-7, is NAGVMQNPRHLVRRRGQEARLRCSPMKGHSHVYWYRQLPEEGLKFMVYLQKENIIDESGMPKERFSAEFPKEGPSILRIQQVVRGDSAAYFCASSPQKSSYEQYFGPGTRLTVT.

The J gene is TRBJ2-5, the V gene TRBV28, with a possible D match to TRBD2 (5 bases). The end of the DNA aligns better with TRBJ2-7, so the J call may be wrong. Germline CDR1 and CDR2: MDHEN and SYDVKM. This CDR3 spans 13 amino acids. Here the CDR3 DNA reads TGTGCCAGCAGTTCCGGACTCGACTACGAGCAGTACTTC. Its translation: CASSSGLDYEQYF.

This chain links TRBV29-1 with TRBJ2-5; D is possibly TRBD1 or TRBD2 (5 bases each). The CDR3 has 15 amino acids. The germline V gene encodes CDR1 SQVTM and CDR2 ANQGSEA. The V gene lost 5 bases and the J gene lost 0 bases, with 16 bases spanning the gap. Here the CDR3 DNA reads TGCAGCGTTCGAGACGGGACGTCTTACCAAGAGACCCAGTACTTC. This sequence encodes CSVRDGTSYQETQYF.

The J gene is TRBJ2-2, the V gene TRBV28; no definite D call. Germline CDR1 reads MDHEN; CDR2 reads SYDVKM. The CDR3 has 15 residues. Trimming cost V 6 bases and J 0 bases, with 11 bases left between them. DNA for the CDR3: TGTGCCAGCAGAAGCTCCCTAGCGAACACCGGGGAGCTGTTTTTT. Its protein product is CASRSSLANTGELFF.

The sample holds a few counts of this clone. A single base separates this from a much larger clone, so it may be a read error. The sample has other DNA sequences that encode this CDR3 too. This chain connects TRBV15 to TRBJ2-3; D ambiguous. The germline gives CDR1 LNHNV, CDR2 YYDKDF (reference sequence). Trimming removed 4 bases from V and 1 base from J, with 3 bases in between. There are 12 residues in the CDR3. Here the CDR3 reads CATSNRTDTQYF. The CDR3 DNA reads TGTGCCACCAGCAATCGCACAGATACGCAGTATTTT.

The CDR3 coding sequence is TGTGCCAGTAGTATACGCGGACAGGGGGATGGCTACACCTTC. This gives the protein CASSIRGQGDGYTF. The chain recombines TRBV19 with TRBJ1-2; 10 bases are a match to TRBD1. There are 14 residues in the CDR3. V lost 2 bases to trimming and J lost 6 bases; unmatched junction nucleotides: 3. The germline V gene has CDR1 LNHDA and CDR2 SQIVND (reference sequence).

The rearrangement links TRBV28 to TRBJ1-5; 8 positions agree with TRBD1. J gave up 5 bases and V 7 bases, and 19 bases lay outside the gene matches. CDR3 length: 18 amino acids. Germline V gene lookup returns CDR1 MDHEN and CDR2 SYDVKM. The CDR3 DNA sequence: TGTGCCAGCACTTCTCATCGCTACAGGACAGGGAGCCATCAGCCCCAGCATTTT. Residues: CASTSHRYRTGSHQPQHF. The full variable domain, its missing parts supplied by reference TRBV28 and TRBJ1-5, is DVKVTQSSRYLVKRTGEKVFLECVQDMDHENMFWYRQDPGLGLRLIYFSYDVKMKEKGDIPEGYSVSREKKERFSLILESASTNQTSMYLCASTSHRYRTGSHQPQHFGDGTRLSIL.

The rearrangement links TRBV2 to TRBJ2-7; 10 bases map to TRBD2. CDR1 SNHLY and CDR2 FYNNEI come from the germline V gene. This CDR3 is 14 amino acids long. Trimming cost V 10 bases and J 3 bases; bases outside gene matches: 9. Here the CDR3 DNA reads TGTGCCACCAAAACCGGGACTAGCGACTACGAGCAGTACTTC. The encoded protein is CATKTGTSDYEQYF. Full variable domain (remainder filled in from reference TRBV2 and TRBJ2-7): EPEVTQTPSHQVTQMGQEVILRCVPISNHLYFYWYRQILGQKVEFLVSFYNNEISEKSEIFDDQFSVERPDGSNFTLKIRSTKLEDSAMYFCATKTGTSDYEQYFGPGTRLTVT.

This clone was counted a few times. This rearrangement joins TRBV28 to TRBJ1-1; 7 bases are shared with TRBD1. The germline CDR1 and CDR2 sequences are MDHEN and SYDVKM. The CDR3 covers 15 residues. Trimming cost V 6 bases and J 0 bases; bases outside gene matches: 7. The DNA for the CDR3 is TGTGCCAGCAGCACTACAGGGGATGTGAACACTGAAGCTTTCTTT. It translates to CASSTTGDVNTEAFF.

The chain is built from TRBV6-1 and TRBJ2-7; D is uncertain. Germline V gene data show CDR1 as MNHNS and CDR2 as SASEGT. The V gene lost 0 bases and the J gene lost 5 bases, with 17 bases spanning the gap. The length of the CDR3 is 16 residues. The CDR3 DNA reads as TGTGCCAGCAGTGAAGCGCGGAGACCCAGGCCCCACGAGCAGTACTTC. Protein sequence: CASSEARRPRPHEQYF.

This clone was observed many times. The same CDR3 is also encoded by other DNA sequences in this sample. V and J are TRBV5-5 and TRBJ2-7; 8 nucleotides agree with TRBD1. V lost 2 bases and J lost 2; bases outside the gene matches: 0. The CDR3 loop spans 13 amino acids. Looked up from germline, CDR1 is SGHKS and CDR2 is YYEKEE (reference sequence). CDR3 residues: CASSLQGAYEQYF. Here the CDR3 DNA reads TGTGCCAGCAGCTTACAGGGGGCCTACGAGCAGTACTTC.

The chain uses TRBV20-1 and TRBJ1-4; D ambiguous. The CDR3 is 11 residues long. CDR1 and CDR2 (germline): DFQATT, SNEGSKA (reference sequence). Trimming cost V 1 base and J 6 bases, with 3 bases left between them. The CDR3 DNA reads as TGCAGTGCTAGAGTTTATGAAAAACTGTTTTTT. This sequence encodes CSARVYEKLFF.

The chain's CDR3 is CASSSGVYNEQFF. The DNA for the CDR3 is TGCGCCAGCTCCTCAGGGGTTTACAATGAGCAGTTCTTC. The rearrangement joins TRBV10-1 to TRBJ2-1; perhaps TRBD1 as D (6 bases). CDR3 length: 13 amino acids. V lost 8 bases, J lost 4 bases, and 12 bases lay in between. In germline, CDR1 is WNHNN, CDR2 SYGVQD (reference sequence).

The chain carries TRBV11-2 and TRBJ2-1; TRBD2 aligns across 14 bases. V shed 6 bases and J 0 bases; nucleotides not matched to a gene: 10. The germline V gene has CDR1 SGHAT and CDR2 FQNNGV. The CDR3 spans 19 residues. DNA of the CDR3: TGTGCCAGCAGTCATAGACTAGCGGGAGGGCCCAGCTCCTACAATGAGCAGTTCTTC. Protein sequence: CASSHRLAGGPSSYNEQFF.

The CDR3 DNA follows: TGTGCCAGCAGTACACAGACAGGGGCGGCTTTCTTT. Translated: CASSTQTGAAFF. This rearrangement joins TRBV28 to TRBJ1-1, with TRBD1 matching 8 bases. The CDR3 loop spans 12 amino acids. CDR1 is MDHEN, CDR2 SYDVKM, per germline. Losses at the gene ends were 5 bases for V and 11 bases for J; bases not matched to a gene: 7.

About this clone: The same CDR3 can be traced to other DNA sequences in this sample. The V gene is TRBV28, the J gene TRBJ2-7; possibly TRBD1 or TRBD2 for D (5 bases each). There are 12 residues in the CDR3. Germline assignment: CDR1 MDHEN and CDR2 SYDVKM. V was shortened by 6 bases and J by 2 bases, with 8 bases between the two germline ends. The CDR3 region is CASRTGPYEQYF. The DNA for the CDR3 is TGTGCCAGCAGGACGGGGCCCTACGAGCAGTACTTC.

The rearrangement links TRBV19 to TRBJ2-7; tentative D call: TRBD1 (6 bases). V was shortened by 4 bases and J by 6 bases, with 10 bases between the two germline ends. The CDR3 runs to 12 residues. Germline V CDR1 and CDR2: LNHDA, SQIVND (reference sequence). The CDR3 is CASSTSGVEQYF. CDR3 DNA sequence: TGTGCCAGTAGTACGTCAGGGGTCGAGCAGTACTTC.

The rearrangement links TRBV5-4 to TRBJ2-7; D uncertain. The CDR3 spans 13 residues. CDR1 is SGHNT, CDR2 YYREEE, per germline (reference sequence). V was trimmed by 0 bases and J by 9 bases, leaving 13 bases between them. CDR3 residues: CASSLDPAVPQYF. DNA of the CDR3: TGTGCCAGCAGCTTGGACCCCGCCGTCCCGCAGTACTTC. The full variable domain, completed using reference TRBV5-4 and TRBJ2-7, is ETGVTQSPTHLIKTRGQQVTLRCSSQSGHNTVSWYQQALGQGPQFIFQYYREEENGRGNFPPRFSGLQFPNYSSELNVNALELDDSALYLCASSLDPAVPQYFGPGTRLTVT.